The clone carrying this TCR beta chain was detected many times. Its target is not known. Using its own MiXCR run on the 5' RACE reads, TCRdb lists one record per CDR3 protein. The sample shows 29,000 or so distinct CDR3 sequences, about 4.7% of them seen only once. The data are from a study of T cells after yellow fever vaccination. General study points: A minor fraction of clonotypes spanned both CD4 and CD8 compartments. The secondary T-cell response peaked on day 5, not day 15, but was weaker.

The germline gives CDR1 SEHNR, CDR2 FQNEAQ (reference sequence). This CDR3 spans 16 amino acids. Trimming pared 5 bases from V and 3 bases from J, leaving 20 bases between. The sequencing here drew on CD8+ T cells sorted from PBMCs, taken 10 days after the yellow fever booster vaccination. This rearrangement joins TRBV7-9 to TRBJ2-7; perhaps TRBD1 as D (6 bases). The TCR originated in a man younger than 40 who received the YFV17D yellow fever vaccine. In DNA, the CDR3 is TGTGCCAGCAGCCGGAAGGCCCCGGACAGCCTCTACGAGCAGTACTTC. Translation: CASSRKAPDSLYEQYF.